This entry is about one T cell receptor (beta chain). The antigen remains unidentified. Blood specimens came from baseline, cycle 4 day 1, and cycle 7 day 1. The table came from immunoSEQ multiplex PCR; TCRdb's copy has only in-frame clones and leaves some out. The repertoire holds tens of thousands of clones, approximately 80% seen once, with less than 15% in the top ten. This sample is part of a study of OX40 agonist ivuxolimab in advanced cancers. Study-level points and caveats: Compared with others, partial responders at 0.1-3.0 mg/kg displayed clonal expansion among the lowest.

CDR1 and CDR2 from the germline V gene are LGHNA and YSLEER. V shed 0 bases and J shed 7 bases, with 18 bases lying between them. The CDR3 spans 17 residues. Sequences were derived from CD4+ or CD8+ T cells sorted from blood, sampled in a trial of the OX40 agonist ivuxolimab. The J gene is TRBJ2-2, the V gene TRBV4-3; possible D gene TRBD2, 6 bases. This clonotype was sampled from an adult with an advanced solid tumor such as melanoma, head and neck, liver or kidney cancer. CDR3 nucleotide sequence: TGCGCCAGCAGCCAAGATGTCGGCCAGGGAGGTAGCGGGGAGCTGTTTTTT. Its protein product is CASSQDVGQGGSGELFF.